A selection of T cell receptor beta chains follows, all from one sample in a study of blood T cell repertoires in COVID-19. Repertoires were generated with immunoSEQ multiplex PCR, while TCRdb's copy carries only in-frame clones and drops some. The table has 200,000 to 300,000 clones, around nine tenths seen once. The sample consisted of peripheral blood. These receptors all come from a woman aged 55-70 years with COVID-19, enrolled during active disease. Each CDR3 is given with its conserved first and last residue. D genes are given only for firm matches. Size is omitted from some rows. Given values are once, few, many or a class for expanded clones.

>.|TRBV3-1/TRBV3-2|TRBJ2-1|.
CASSQAQIPANEQFF
TGTGCCAGCAGCCAAGCACAGATACCCGCCAATGAGCAGTTCTTC
>.|TRBV5-1|TRBJ2-7|.
CASSDFRQGWYF
TGCGCCAGCAGCGACTTTCGGCAGGGGTGGTACTTC
>.|TRBV2|TRBJ2-3|.
CASSERPASASTDTQYF
TGTGCCAGCAGTGAACGGCCCGCTAGCGCTAGCACAGATACGCAGTATTTT
>.|TRBV4-1|TRBJ2-1|.
CASSHRLGGDEQFF
TGCGCCAGCAGCCACCGACTAGGGGGCGATGAGCAGTTCTTC
>.|TRBV4-1|TRBJ1-5|TRBD1
CASSQRTGNSNQPQHF
TGCGCCAGCAGCCAGAGGACAGGAAATAGCAATCAGCCCCAGCATTTT
>.|TRBV3-1/TRBV3-2|TRBJ2-1|.
CASSLHADTDEQFF
TGTGCCAGCAGCCTCCACGCGGATACGGATGAGCAGTTCTTC
>.|TRBV4-3|TRBJ2-4|.
CASSQDQDFIQYF
TGCGCCAGCAGCCAAGATCAGGACTTCATTCAGTACTTC
>.|TRBV6-1|TRBJ2-5|TRBD2
CASSETSGYQETQYF
TGTGCCAGCAGTGAAACTAGCGGGTACCAAGAGACCCAGTACTTC
>.|TRBV27|TRBJ2-7|TRBD1
CASRPQGATREQYF
TGTGCCAGCAGACCCCAGGGGGCTACAAGGGAGCAGTACTTC
>.|TRBV11-2|TRBJ1-4|.
CASSLDPPATNEKLFF
TGTGCCAGCAGCTTAGACCCCCCTGCAACTAATGAAAAACTGTTTTTT
>few|TRBV24-1|TRBJ1-2|.
CATSVTAFNYGYTF
TGTGCCACCAGCGTGACAGCGTTTAACTATGGCTACACCTTC
>.|TRBV7-6|TRBJ1-1|TRBD1
CASSLEGAGNTEAFF
TGTGCCAGCAGCTTGGAGGGGGCGGGAAACACTGAAGCTTTCTTT
>.|TRBV30|TRBJ1-1|.
CAWSGVRTENTEAFF
TGTGCCTGGAGTGGAGTTAGGACAGAGAACACTGAAGCTTTCTTT
>.|TRBV19|TRBJ1-3|.
CASTLGQGSGNTIYF
TGTGCCAGTACCCTGGGGCAGGGCTCTGGAAACACCATATATTTT
>once|TRBV19|TRBJ1-5|.
CASRNRVGNQPQHF
TGTGCCAGTAGAAACAGGGTTGGCAATCAGCCCCAGCATTTT
>.|TRBV6-2/TRBV6-3|TRBJ2-7|.
CASSYPGRGNEQYF
TGTGCCAGCAGTTACCCGGGAAGAGGCAACGAGCAGTACTTC
>once|TRBV5-8|TRBJ2-3|.
CASSLFTDTQYF
TGTGCCAGCAGCCTCTTCACAGATACGCAGTATTTT
>.|TRBV7-6|TRBJ1-2|TRBD1
CASSPDRGANYGYTF
TGTGCCAGCAGCCCTGACAGGGGAGCTAACTATGGCTACACCTTC
>.|TRBV6-2/TRBV6-3|TRBJ1-5|.
CASSYWGLSNQPQHF
TGTGCCAGCAGTTACTGGGGCCTGAGCAATCAGCCCCAGCATTTT
>.|TRBV28|TRBJ1-3|.
CASSVLGNTIYF
TGTGCCAGCAGTGTACTCGGAAACACCATATATTTT
>.|TRBV9|TRBJ2-7|TRBD2
CASAPGRSGIYEQYF
TGTGCCAGCGCCCCCGGTAGGAGCGGGATCTACGAGCAGTACTTC
>few|TRBV5-1|TRBJ2-1|.
CASSLGGLASYNEQFF
TGCGCCAGCAGCTTAGGGGGTCTCGCCTCCTACAATGAGCAGTTCTTC
>.|TRBV21-1|TRBJ1-2|.
CASSKVGTGPYGYTF
TGTGCCAGCAGCAAAGTTGGGACAGGGCCGTATGGCTACACCTTC
>.|TRBV11-3|TRBJ2-5|.
CASSLDPQQETQYF
TGTGCCAGCAGCTTAGATCCCCAGCAAGAGACCCAGTACTTC
>once|TRBV18|TRBJ2-7|.
CASSPTVNSYEQYF
TGTGCCAGCTCACCCACAGTCAACTCCTACGAGCAGTACTTC
>.|TRBV7-2|TRBJ1-2|.
CASSPGGIRGYTF
TGTGCCAGCAGCCCCGGGGGGATACGCGGCTACACCTTC
>.|TRBV9|TRBJ1-2|TRBD1
CASSGVQGAYGYTF
TGTGCCAGCAGCGGAGTGCAGGGGGCCTATGGCTACACCTTC
>.|TRBV28|TRBJ1-2|.
CASSSYREGGYTF
TGTGCCAGCAGTTCCTACAGGGAGGGTGGCTACACCTTC
>.|TRBV11-2|TRBJ1-2|TRBD1
CASSGGTVGYGYTF
TGTGCCAGCAGCGGGGGGACAGTCGGGTATGGCTACACCTTC
>.|TRBV15|TRBJ2-7|TRBD1
CATSLGTVSYEQYF
TGTGCCACCAGCCTAGGGACAGTATCCTACGAGCAGTACTTC
>.|TRBV6-1|TRBJ2-3|.
CASSEPPGGTQYF
TGTGCCAGCAGTGAACCTCCAGGTGGGACGCAGTATTTT
>.|TRBV5-1|TRBJ1-2|.
CASSPRSVLDGYTF
TGCGCCAGCAGCCCCCGTTCGGTTCTGGATGGCTACACCTTC
>few|TRBV5-1|TRBJ2-1|TRBD1
CASSPNRGGHNEQFF
TGCGCCAGCAGCCCCAACAGGGGTGGGCACAATGAGCAGTTCTTC
>.|TRBV27|TRBJ1-5|TRBD1
CASSPGQGFKNQPQHF
TGTGCCAGCAGCCCGGGACAGGGGTTCAAGAATCAGCCCCAGCATTTT
>.|TRBV7-9|TRBJ2-3|TRBD2
CASSRTRRADTQYF
TGTGCCAGCAGCAGGACTAGGCGGGCAGATACGCAGTATTTT
>.|TRBV5-1|TRBJ2-3|.
CASQPRGGEDFTDTQYF
TGCGCCAGTCAACCACGAGGGGGGGAAGACTTCACAGATACGCAGTATTTT
>.|TRBV12-3/TRBV12-4|TRBJ2-1|.
CASSFSPYNEQFF
TGTGCCAGCAGTTTTAGCCCCTACAATGAGCAGTTCTTC
>.|TRBV6-5|TRBJ1-1|.
CASSRNTEAFF
TGTGCCAGCAGTCGTAACACTGAAGCTTTCTTT
>once|TRBV30|TRBJ1-5|.
CAWSPPGGERRGQPQHF
TGTGCCTGGAGTCCACCTGGGGGGGAGCGGAGGGGTCAGCCCCAGCATTTT
>.|TRBV3-1/TRBV3-2|TRBJ2-7|TRBD1
CASSPGQGRRATYEQYF
TGTGCCAGCAGCCCGGGACAGGGGCGGCGGGCTACCTACGAGCAGTACTTC
>.|TRBV28|TRBJ1-2|TRBD1
CASSSTLQGAGGYTF
TGTGCCAGCAGCTCCACTCTACAGGGGGCCGGTGGCTACACCTTC